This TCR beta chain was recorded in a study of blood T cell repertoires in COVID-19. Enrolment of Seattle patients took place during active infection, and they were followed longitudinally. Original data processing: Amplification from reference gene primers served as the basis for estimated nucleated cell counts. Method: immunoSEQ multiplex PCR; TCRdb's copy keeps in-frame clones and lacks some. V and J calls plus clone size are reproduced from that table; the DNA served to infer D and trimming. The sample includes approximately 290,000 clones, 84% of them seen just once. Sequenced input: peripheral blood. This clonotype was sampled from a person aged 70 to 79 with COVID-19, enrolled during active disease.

CDR3 sequence (DNA): TGTGCCAGCAGCTTTAAAAGTCCAGGGGGGATTTCGGACTATGGCTACACCTTC. Its protein is CASSFKSPGGISDYGYTF. V gene TRBV7-2 combines with J gene TRBJ1-2; TRBD1 agrees at 7 bases. The ends lost 3 bases at V and 3 bases at J; junction bases unmatched: 16. The CDR3 is made up of 18 amino acids. Germline assignment: CDR1 SGHTA and CDR2 FQGNSA.